This T cell receptor (beta chain) originates from a study of technical replicates of blood from several donors. This clone appeared once. CDR3 size: 16 residues. CDR1 and CDR2 (germline): SGHTA, FQGNSA. V was clipped by 5 bases and J by 5 bases; unmatched bases: 10. Only in-frame clones appear in the TCRdb table, and some are missing; sequencing was by immunoSEQ multiplex PCR. The table includes 65,000 to 95,000 clones, 85% to 95% detected once. Source material: T cells isolated from PBMCs. The origin of this receptor is a human donor in good health. The chain employs TRBV7-2 and TRBJ2-5, with 11 bases that match TRBD2. The CDR3 DNA reads TGTGCCAGCAGCCCACATCCCGGGACTAGCGGCGAGACCCAGTACTTC. It yields the protein CASSPHPGTSGETQYF.